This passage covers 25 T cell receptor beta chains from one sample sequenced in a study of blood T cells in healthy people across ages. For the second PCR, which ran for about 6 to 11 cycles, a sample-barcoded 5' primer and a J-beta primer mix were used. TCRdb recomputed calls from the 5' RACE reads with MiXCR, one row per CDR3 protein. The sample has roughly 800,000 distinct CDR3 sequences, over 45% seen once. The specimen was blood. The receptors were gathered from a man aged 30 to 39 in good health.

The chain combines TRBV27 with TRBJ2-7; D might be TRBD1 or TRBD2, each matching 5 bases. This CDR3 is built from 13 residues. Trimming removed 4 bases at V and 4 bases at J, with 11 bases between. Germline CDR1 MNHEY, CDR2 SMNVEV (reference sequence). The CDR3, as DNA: TGTGCCAGCAGTTGGGGGAGATTATACGAGCAGTACTTC. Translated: CASSWGRLYEQYF.

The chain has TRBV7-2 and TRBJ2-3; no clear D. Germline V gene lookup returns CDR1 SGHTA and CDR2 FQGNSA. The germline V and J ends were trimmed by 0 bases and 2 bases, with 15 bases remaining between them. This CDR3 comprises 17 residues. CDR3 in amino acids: CASSLAVARPLTDTQYF. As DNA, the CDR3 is TGTGCCAGCAGCTTAGCGGTCGCCCGGCCCCTCACAGATACGCAGTATTTT.

This CDR3 is CATSRDSATDTQYF. CDR3 in DNA: TGTGCCACCAGCAGAGATTCAGCGACAGATACGCAGTATTTT. The rearrangement uses TRBV15 and TRBJ2-3; D gene uncertain. CDR1 is LNHNV and CDR2 is YYDKDF in the germline V gene (reference sequence). V was pared by 0 bases and J by 3 bases, with 7 bases between. This CDR3 contains 14 residues. Full variable domain (outside the CDR3, taken from reference TRBV15 and TRBJ2-3): DAMVIQNPRYQVTQFGKPVTLSCSQTLNHNVMYWYQQKSSQAPKLLFHYYDKDFNNEADTPDNFQSRRPNTSFCFLDIRSPGLGDTAMYLCATSRDSATDTQYFGPGTRLTVL.

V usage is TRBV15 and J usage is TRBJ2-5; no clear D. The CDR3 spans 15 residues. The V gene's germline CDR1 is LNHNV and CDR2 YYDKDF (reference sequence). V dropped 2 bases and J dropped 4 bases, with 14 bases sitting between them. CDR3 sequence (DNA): TGTGCCACCAGCAGACCCGGGCCGTCAAGAGAGACCCAGTACTTC. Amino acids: CATSRPGPSRETQYF.

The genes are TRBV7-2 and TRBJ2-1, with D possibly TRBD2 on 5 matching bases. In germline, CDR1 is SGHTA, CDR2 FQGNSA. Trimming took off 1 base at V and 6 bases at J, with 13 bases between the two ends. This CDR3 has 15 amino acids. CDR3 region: CASSLEADSVNEQFF. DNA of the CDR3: TGTGCCAGCAGCTTAGAAGCAGATAGCGTCAATGAGCAGTTCTTC.

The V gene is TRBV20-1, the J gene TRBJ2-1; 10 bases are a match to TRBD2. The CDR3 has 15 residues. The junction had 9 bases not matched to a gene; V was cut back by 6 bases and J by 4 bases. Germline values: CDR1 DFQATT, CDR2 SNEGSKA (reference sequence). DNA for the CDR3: TGCAGTGCGGACTTGAGGACTAGCGGTTACAATGAGCAGTTCTTC. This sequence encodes CSADLRTSGYNEQFF.

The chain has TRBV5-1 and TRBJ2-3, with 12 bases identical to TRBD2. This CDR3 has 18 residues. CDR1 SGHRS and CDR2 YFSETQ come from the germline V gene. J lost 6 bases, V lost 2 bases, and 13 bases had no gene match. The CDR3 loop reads CASSFQRTSGAPGDTQYF. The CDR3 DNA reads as TGCGCCAGCAGCTTCCAACGGACTAGCGGGGCCCCCGGGGATACGCAGTATTTT. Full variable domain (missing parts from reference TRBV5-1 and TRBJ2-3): KAGVTQTPRYLIKTRGQQVTLSCSPISGHRSVSWYQQTPGQGLQFLFEYFSETQRNKGNFPGRFSGRQFSNSRSEMNVSTLELGDSALYLCASSFQRTSGAPGDTQYFGPGTRLTVL.

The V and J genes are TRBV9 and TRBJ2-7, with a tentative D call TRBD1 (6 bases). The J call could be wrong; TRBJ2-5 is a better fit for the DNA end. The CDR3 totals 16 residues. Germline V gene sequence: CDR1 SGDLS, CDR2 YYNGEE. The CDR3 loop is CASSVRYRGIGETQYF. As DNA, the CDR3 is TGTGCCAGCAGCGTGAGATATAGGGGGATTGGAGAGACCCAGTACTTC.

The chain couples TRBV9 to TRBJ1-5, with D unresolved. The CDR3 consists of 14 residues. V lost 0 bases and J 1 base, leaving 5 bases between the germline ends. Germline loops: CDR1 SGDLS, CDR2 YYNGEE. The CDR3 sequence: CASSVAGSNQPQHF. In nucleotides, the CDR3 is TGTGCCAGCAGCGTAGCCGGAAGCAATCAGCCCCAGCATTTT.

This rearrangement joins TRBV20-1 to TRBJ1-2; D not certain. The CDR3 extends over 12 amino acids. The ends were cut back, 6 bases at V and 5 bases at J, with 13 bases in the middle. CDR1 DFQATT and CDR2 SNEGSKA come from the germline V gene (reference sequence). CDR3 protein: CSANTPQYGYTF. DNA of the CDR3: TGCAGTGCCAACACCCCACAGTATGGCTACACCTTC.

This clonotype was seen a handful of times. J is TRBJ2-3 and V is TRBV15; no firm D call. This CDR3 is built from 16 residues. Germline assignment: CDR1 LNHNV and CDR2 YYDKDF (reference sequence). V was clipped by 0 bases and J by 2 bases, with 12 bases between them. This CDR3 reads CATSRDPPGTTDTQYF. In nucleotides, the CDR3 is TGTGCCACCAGCAGAGATCCCCCAGGCACCACAGATACGCAGTATTTT.

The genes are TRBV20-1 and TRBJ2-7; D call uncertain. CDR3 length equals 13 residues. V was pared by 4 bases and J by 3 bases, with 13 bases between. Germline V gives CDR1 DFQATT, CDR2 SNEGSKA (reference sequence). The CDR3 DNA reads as TGCAGTGCTATAGGTGGCCGGTTCTACGAGCAGTACTTC. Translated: CSAIGGRFYEQYF.

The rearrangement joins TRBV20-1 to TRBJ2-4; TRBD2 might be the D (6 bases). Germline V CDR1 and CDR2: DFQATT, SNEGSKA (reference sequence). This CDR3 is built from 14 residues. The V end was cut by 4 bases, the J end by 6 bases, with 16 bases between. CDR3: CSAIGGAAINIQYF. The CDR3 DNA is TGCAGTGCTATAGGCGGGGCAGCGATAAACATTCAGTACTTC.

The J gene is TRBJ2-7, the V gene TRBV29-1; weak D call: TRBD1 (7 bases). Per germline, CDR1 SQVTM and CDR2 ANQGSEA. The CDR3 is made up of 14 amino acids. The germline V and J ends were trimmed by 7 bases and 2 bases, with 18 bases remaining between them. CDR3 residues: CSAGDSPTTYEQYF. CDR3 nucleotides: TGCAGCGCGGGGGACAGCCCTACAACCTACGAGCAGTACTTC.

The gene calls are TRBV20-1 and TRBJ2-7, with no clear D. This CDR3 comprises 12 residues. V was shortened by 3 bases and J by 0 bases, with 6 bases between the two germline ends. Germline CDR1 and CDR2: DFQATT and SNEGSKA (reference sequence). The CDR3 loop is CSASHGSYEQYF. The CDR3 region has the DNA TGCAGTGCTAGTCATGGCTCCTACGAGCAGTACTTC.

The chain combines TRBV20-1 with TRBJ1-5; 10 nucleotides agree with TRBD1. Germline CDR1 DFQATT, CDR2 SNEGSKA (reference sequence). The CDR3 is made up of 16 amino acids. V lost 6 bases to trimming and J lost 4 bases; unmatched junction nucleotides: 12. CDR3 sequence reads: CSAQGRQGALNQPQHF. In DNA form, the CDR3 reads TGCAGTGCCCAGGGGAGACAGGGGGCTCTTAATCAGCCCCAGCATTTT.

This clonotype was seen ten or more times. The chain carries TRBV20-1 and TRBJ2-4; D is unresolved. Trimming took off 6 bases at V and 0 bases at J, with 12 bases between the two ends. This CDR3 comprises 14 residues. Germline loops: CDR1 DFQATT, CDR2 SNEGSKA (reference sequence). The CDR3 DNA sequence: TGCAGTGCCTTCCAGACTCTAGCCAAAAACATTCAGTACTTC. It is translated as CSAFQTLAKNIQYF.

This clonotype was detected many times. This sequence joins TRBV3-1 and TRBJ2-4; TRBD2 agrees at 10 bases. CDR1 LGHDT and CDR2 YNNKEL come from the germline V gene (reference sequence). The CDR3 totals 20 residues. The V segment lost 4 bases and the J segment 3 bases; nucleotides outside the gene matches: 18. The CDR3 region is CASSPERPAGGRLDKNIQYF. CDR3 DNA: TGTGCCAGCAGCCCCGAACGGCCAGCGGGGGGGCGCCTTGACAAAAACATTCAGTACTTC.

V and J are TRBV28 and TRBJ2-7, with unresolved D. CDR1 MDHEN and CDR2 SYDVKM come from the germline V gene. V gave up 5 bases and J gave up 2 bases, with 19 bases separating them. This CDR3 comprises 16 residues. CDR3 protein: CASSQPRNYAPYEQYF. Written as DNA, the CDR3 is TGTGCCAGCAGTCAGCCTCGCAACTATGCCCCCTACGAGCAGTACTTC.

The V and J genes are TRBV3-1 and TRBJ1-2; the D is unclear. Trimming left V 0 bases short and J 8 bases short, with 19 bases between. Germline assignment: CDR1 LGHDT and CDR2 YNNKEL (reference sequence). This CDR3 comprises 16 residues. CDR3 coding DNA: TGTGCCAGCAGCCAAGATACAGCACCGGAGAGGAGAGGCTACACCTTC. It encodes CASSQDTAPERRGYTF.

This CDR3 is CASSYEGRANTEAFF. In DNA, the CDR3 is TGTGCCAGCAGTTACGAGGGAAGGGCGAACACTGAAGCTTTCTTT. The rearrangement links TRBV6-6 to TRBJ1-1; no clear D. This CDR3 comprises 15 residues. Germline V gives CDR1 MNHNY, CDR2 SVGAGI (reference sequence). Trimming took off 2 bases at V and 1 base at J, with 11 bases between the two ends.

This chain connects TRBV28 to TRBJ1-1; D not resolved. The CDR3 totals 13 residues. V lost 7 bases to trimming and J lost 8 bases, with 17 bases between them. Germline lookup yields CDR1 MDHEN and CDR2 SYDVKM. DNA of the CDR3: TGTGCCAGCACTCCTTCCACCGGCCTCGAAGCTTTCTTT. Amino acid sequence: CASTPSTGLEAFF.

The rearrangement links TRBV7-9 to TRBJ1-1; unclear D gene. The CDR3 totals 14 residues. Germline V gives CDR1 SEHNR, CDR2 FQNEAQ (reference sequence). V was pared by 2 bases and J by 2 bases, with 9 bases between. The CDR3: CASSLPPGNTEAFF. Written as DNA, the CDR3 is TGTGCCAGCAGCTTACCCCCGGGAAACACTGAAGCTTTCTTT. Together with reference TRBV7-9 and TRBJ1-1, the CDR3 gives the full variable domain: DTGVSQNPRHKITKRGQNVTFRCDPISEHNRLYWYRQTLGQGPEFLTYFQNEAQLEKSRLLSDRFSAERPKGSFSTLEIQRTEQGDSAMYLCASSLPPGNTEAFFGQGTRLTVV.

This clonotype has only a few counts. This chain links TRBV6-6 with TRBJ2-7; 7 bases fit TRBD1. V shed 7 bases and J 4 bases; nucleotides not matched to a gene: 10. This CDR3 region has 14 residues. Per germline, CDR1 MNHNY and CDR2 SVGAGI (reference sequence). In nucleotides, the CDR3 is TGTGCCAGCACCCTAACGGGACAGCCTTACGAGCAGTACTTC. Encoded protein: CASTLTGQPYEQYF.

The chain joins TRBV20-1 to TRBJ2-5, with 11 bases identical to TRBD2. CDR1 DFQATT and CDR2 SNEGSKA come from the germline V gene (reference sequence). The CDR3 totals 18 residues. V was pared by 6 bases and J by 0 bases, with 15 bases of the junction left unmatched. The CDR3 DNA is TGCAGTGCCATCCCGATTACCCGACTAGCGGGGTACCAAGAGACCCAGTACTTC. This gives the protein CSAIPITRLAGYQETQYF.